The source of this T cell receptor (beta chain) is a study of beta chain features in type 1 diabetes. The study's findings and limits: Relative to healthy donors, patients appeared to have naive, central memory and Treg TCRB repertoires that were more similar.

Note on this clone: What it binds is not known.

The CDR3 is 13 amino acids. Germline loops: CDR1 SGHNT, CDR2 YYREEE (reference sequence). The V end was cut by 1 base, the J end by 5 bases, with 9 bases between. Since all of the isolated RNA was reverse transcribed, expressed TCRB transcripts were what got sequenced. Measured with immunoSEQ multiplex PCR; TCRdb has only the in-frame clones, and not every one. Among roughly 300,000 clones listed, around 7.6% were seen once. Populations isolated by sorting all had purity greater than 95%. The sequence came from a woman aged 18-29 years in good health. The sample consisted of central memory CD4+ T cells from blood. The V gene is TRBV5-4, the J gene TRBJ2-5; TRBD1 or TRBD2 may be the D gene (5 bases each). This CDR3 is CASSLQGGETQYF. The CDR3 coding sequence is TGTGCCAGCAGCTTGCAGGGCGGGGAGACCCAGTACTTC.